Here is one T cell receptor (beta chain) with its context. The method was immunoSEQ multiplex PCR; TCRdb's version includes in-frame clones alone and lacks a portion of them. The sample has around 110,000 clones; around 91% are singletons. This entry is derived from a study of control samples from healthy donors and cancer patients. V lost 1 base and J lost 0; bases outside the gene matches: 5. Per germline, CDR1 SGHTA and CDR2 FQGNSA. The CDR3 has 18 residues. The source is a woman aged 45-60 years with colorectal cancer. Material for sequencing was PBMCs. The chain employs TRBV7-2 and TRBJ2-2, with 10 bases lining up with TRBD2. The CDR3 DNA reads TGTGCCAGCAGCTTAGGTCCTAGCGGGAGTCCGAACACCGGGGAGCTGTTTTTT. It encodes CASSLGPSGSPNTGELFF. The full variable domain, completed using reference TRBV7-2 and TRBJ2-2, is GAGVSQSPSNKVTEKGKDVELRCDPISGHTALYWYRQSLGQGLEFLIYFQGNSAPDKSGLPSDRFSAERTGGSVSTLTIQRTQQEDSAVYLCASSLGPSGSPNTGELFFGEGSRLTVL.